A single sample is the source of the 20 T cell receptor beta chains below, sequenced in a study of Ad26.COV2.S vaccination and SARS-CoV-2 variants. Data came from immunoSEQ multiplex PCR; TCRdb stores just in-frame clones and leaves some out. The table lists fewer than 600,000 clones, about 89% of them singletons. Specified treatment: some 20 received Ad26.COV2.S at low or high dose, single or two shots; several received placebo; per-sample allocation not given. Collection of the samples took place on day 63 after the first injection of vaccine or placebo. The material sequenced was peripheral blood, taken in a trial of Ad26.COV2.S vaccine versus placebo. These receptors all stem from a person aged 18-60 years who received the Ad26.COV2.S COVID-19 vaccine or a placebo.

V usage is TRBV19 and J usage is TRBJ1-1; D is perhaps TRBD1 (5 bases). V lost 7 bases and J 1 base, leaving 10 bases between the germline ends. Germline V lookup: CDR1 LNHDA, CDR2 SQIVND (reference sequence). The CDR3 consists of 13 residues. The CDR3 sequence is CASTVDRNTEAFF. CDR3 coding DNA: TGTGCCAGTACCGTTGACAGGAACACTGAAGCTTTCTTT.

V usage is TRBV5-1 and J usage is TRBJ1-5; D unclear. The CDR3 has 13 amino acids. CDR1 is SGHRS and CDR2 is YFSETQ in the germline V gene. V was cut by 0 bases and J by 7 bases, with 8 bases left in between. CDR3 DNA sequence: TGCGCCAGCAGCTTGGACAGTCGGCAGCCCCAGCATTTT. Its translation is CASSLDSRQPQHF.

V is TRBV4-3 and J is TRBJ2-3; TRBD2 matches at 7 bases. Germline V gene sequence: CDR1 LGHNA, CDR2 YSLEER. V was pared by 4 bases and J by 3 bases, with 7 bases of the junction left unmatched. The CDR3 runs to 15 residues. The CDR3 loop reads CASSRGREGTDTQYF. The DNA of the CDR3 is TGCGCCAGCAGCCGGGGGAGGGAGGGTACAGATACGCAGTATTTT.

Only one count was recorded for this clone. The CDR3 DNA reads as TGTGCCAGCAGCCAACCTCGGCTGGACAGTCAAGAGACCCAGTACTTC. It codes for CASSQPRLDSQETQYF. The chain is built from TRBV13 and TRBJ2-5; a weak D match, TRBD1 (6 bases). The CDR3 totals 16 residues. CDR1 is PRHDT, CDR2 FYEKMQ, per germline (reference sequence). Between the trimmed V and J ends, which lost 5 bases and 2 bases, there was a span of 18 bases. Full variable domain (missing parts from reference TRBV13 and TRBJ2-5): AAGVIQSPRHLIKEKRETATLKCYPIPRHDTVYWYQQGPGQDPQFLISFYEKMQSDKGSIPDRFSAQQFSDYHSELNMSSLELGDSALYFCASSQPRLDSQETQYFGPGTRLLVL.

This rearrangement joins TRBV7-2 to TRBJ2-7; D not certain. Germline CDR1 and CDR2: SGHTA and FQGNSA. Between the trimmed V and J ends, which lost 2 bases and 3 bases, there was a span of 11 bases. The CDR3 has 14 amino acids. The CDR3 spells CASSLRPNVYEQYF. The CDR3 DNA reads TGTGCCAGCAGCTTACGGCCGAATGTCTACGAGCAGTACTTC.

The chain links TRBV27 to TRBJ1-1, with a possible D match to TRBD1 (6 bases). Trimming removed 4 bases at V and 0 bases at J, with 18 bases between. Germline V gives CDR1 MNHEY, CDR2 SMNVEV (reference sequence). The CDR3 has 17 amino acids. The CDR3: CASSWGLGGGMNTEAFF. The CDR3 DNA reads TGTGCCAGCAGTTGGGGCTTAGGGGGAGGCATGAACACTGAAGCTTTCTTT.

This sequence joins TRBV5-1 and TRBJ2-4; D may be TRBD2 (6 bases). The CDR3 has 15 residues. Germline lookup yields CDR1 SGHRS and CDR2 YFSETQ. Deletions cut 5 bases from V and 0 bases from J, with 12 bases between. The CDR3 DNA reads TGCGCCAGCAGTCCGGGCGGGACAGCCAAAAACATTCAGTACTTC. Protein product: CASSPGGTAKNIQYF.

This rearrangement joins TRBV6-5 to TRBJ1-2; D call uncertain. Trimming removed 0 bases at V and 3 bases at J, with 11 bases between. The CDR3 totals 15 residues. Germline CDR1 reads MNHEY; CDR2 reads SVGAGI. CDR3 in amino acids: CASSYSIAGHYGYTF. CDR3 coding DNA: TGTGCCAGCAGTTACTCGATTGCCGGGCACTATGGCTACACCTTC.

This chain links TRBV4-2 with TRBJ2-7; D is unresolved. In germline, CDR1 is LGHNA, CDR2 YNFKEQ. This CDR3 spans 15 amino acids. V was trimmed by 0 bases and J by 3 bases, leaving 12 bases between them. This CDR3 is CASSQDSQIYYEQYF. CDR3 in DNA: TGTGCCAGCAGCCAAGATAGCCAGATATACTACGAGCAGTACTTC.

The chain links TRBV28 to TRBJ1-4; 7 nucleotides line up with TRBD1. The CDR3 totals 17 residues. After removal of 4 bases from V and 1 base from J, the junction contained 9 bases not matched to a gene. Germline CDR1 MDHEN, CDR2 SYDVKM. The CDR3 bases are TGTGCCAGCAGTTCCCCGATCACAGGGGAAACTAATGAAAAACTGTTTTTT. Residues: CASSSPITGETNEKLFF.

Only a few counts were recorded for this clone. V gene TRBV5-4 combines with J gene TRBJ2-2, with a tentative D call TRBD1 (7 bases). The germline V gene has CDR1 SGHNT and CDR2 YYREEE (reference sequence). CDR3 length: 15 amino acids. Trimming removed 2 bases from V and 6 bases from J, with 14 bases in between. CDR3: CASSFQAGGSGELFF. DNA of the CDR3: TGTGCCAGCAGCTTCCAGGCAGGGGGGTCCGGGGAGCTGTTTTTT.

The CDR3 DNA reads as TGTGCCAGTACCCAAAGGGGGTTCACTGAAGCTTTCTTT. Protein product: CASTQRGFTEAFF. The rearrangement uses TRBV19 and TRBJ1-1; perhaps TRBD1 as D (6 bases). CDR3 size: 13 residues. V gave up 7 bases and J gave up 4 bases, with 13 bases separating them. From germline, CDR1 is LNHDA and CDR2 SQIVND (reference sequence).

The J gene is TRBJ1-2, the V gene TRBV28; the match to TRBD1 covers 7 bases. Germline V CDR1 and CDR2: MDHEN, SYDVKM. The CDR3 covers 14 residues. V shed 4 bases, J shed 2 bases, and the junction held 4 bases outside the gene matches. CDR3 DNA: TGTGCCAGCAGTTCCCCGGGACAGAACTATGGCTACACCTTC. Encoded protein: CASSSPGQNYGYTF.

Here the CDR3 DNA reads TGTGCCAGTTCGGGGACCGGGACAGGGGAGGAAAAACTGTTTTTT. It yields the protein CASSGTGTGEEKLFF. The rearrangement uses TRBV19 and TRBJ1-4; 10 bases map to TRBD1. Germline CDR1 is LNHDA and CDR2 is SQIVND (reference sequence). V lost 8 bases, J lost 8 bases, and 11 bases stayed unmatched. The length of the CDR3 is 15 residues.

This clone appeared once. The chain is built from TRBV9 and TRBJ2-5; no firm D call. The V gene's germline CDR1 is SGDLS and CDR2 YYNGEE. This CDR3 comprises 13 residues. V lost 0 bases, J lost 5 bases, and 8 bases lay in between. CDR3 sequence (DNA): TGTGCCAGCAGCGTAGGCCCTGAGGAGACCCAGTACTTC. Translating it yields CASSVGPEETQYF.

The table lists this clone with a few counts. CDR3 sequence: CASSLIGGQEKLFF. The CDR3 DNA reads as TGCGCCAGCAGCTTAATCGGGGGTCAGGAAAAACTGTTTTTT. The rearrangement uses TRBV5-1 and TRBJ1-4; maybe TRBD1 (5 bases). This CDR3 region has 14 residues. V was clipped by 2 bases and J by 8 bases, with 13 bases between them. The germline V gene encodes CDR1 SGHRS and CDR2 YFSETQ.

The rearrangement links TRBV7-8 to TRBJ2-1; 10 nucleotides agree with TRBD2. Per germline, CDR1 SGHVS and CDR2 FQNEAQ. The CDR3 length is 18 residues. Trimming took 1 base from V and 6 from J; bases not matched to a gene: 12. The CDR3 is CASSLVPGLAGVSNEQFF. CDR3 coding DNA: TGTGCCAGCAGCTTAGTACCAGGTCTAGCGGGAGTATCCAATGAGCAGTTCTTC. The whole variable domain, filled in from reference TRBV7-8 and TRBJ2-1, reads GAGVSQSPRYKVAKRGQDVALRCDPISGHVSLFWYQQALGQGPEFLTYFQNEAQLDKSGLPSDRFFAERPEGSVSTLKIQRTQQEDSAVYLCASSLVPGLAGVSNEQFFGPGTRLTVL.

This chain links TRBV28 with TRBJ1-1, with D uncertain. Trimming removed 0 bases from V and 3 bases from J, with 8 bases in between. Germline values: CDR1 MDHEN, CDR2 SYDVKM. There are 14 residues in the CDR3. The DNA of the CDR3 is TGTGCCAGCAGTTTATGGGGGAGGGACACTGAAGCTTTCTTT. This codes for CASSLWGRDTEAFF.

The chain combines TRBV7-2 with TRBJ1-5; 7 positions agree with TRBD1. CDR3 length: 14 residues. J gave up 9 bases and V 0 bases, and 5 bases lay outside the gene matches. Germline lookup yields CDR1 SGHTA and CDR2 FQGNSA. The CDR3 reads CASSLAGRGRPQHF. The DNA of the CDR3 is TGTGCCAGCAGCTTAGCGGGCAGGGGGAGGCCCCAGCATTTT.

V and J are TRBV10-3 and TRBJ1-1, with D possibly matching TRBD1 (5 bases). Germline V lookup: CDR1 ENHRY, CDR2 SYGVKD. Trimming removed 10 bases from V and 4 bases from J, with 16 bases in between. This CDR3 region has 13 residues. The DNA of the CDR3 is TGTGCCACGACGATAGGGGAGAGCACTGAAGCTTTCTTT. It encodes CATTIGESTEAFF.